The rows below give T cell receptor beta chains drawn from one sample of a study of OX40 agonist ivuxolimab in advanced cancers. Libraries were prepared by immunoSEQ multiplex PCR; TCRdb keeps only in-frame clonotypes and omits some of them. The sample has around 63,000 clones; 86% are singletons. The source was CD4+ or CD8+ T cells sorted from blood, collected in a trial of the OX40 agonist ivuxolimab. The receptors were gathered from an adult with an advanced solid tumor such as melanoma, head and neck, liver or kidney cancer. Both conserved end residues are part of each CDR3. Fields, in order: J gene, V gene, clone size, D gene, CDR3 protein, CDR3 DNA. D genes are given only for firm matches. Size tells how often a clone was seen (once, few, many) or the class of an expanded clone, and some rows leave it out.

j_gene: TRBJ2-7
v_gene: TRBV5-1
abundance: NA
d_gene: NA
CDR3aa: CASSRRGSLVYEQYF
CDR3nt: TGCGCCAGCAGCCGTAGGGGGAGTTTGGTCTACGAGCAGTACTTC

j_gene: TRBJ2-2
v_gene: TRBV9
abundance: NA
d_gene: TRBD1
CDR3aa: CASSPRDRGMTGELFF
CDR3nt: TGTGCCAGCAGCCCAAGGGACAGGGGGATGACCGGGGAGCTGTTTTTT

j_gene: TRBJ2-1
v_gene: TRBV18
abundance: once
d_gene: NA
CDR3aa: CASQDLYNEQFF
CDR3nt: TGTGCCAGCCAAGACCTCTACAATGAGCAGTTCTTC

j_gene: TRBJ2-1
v_gene: TRBV5-1
abundance: NA
d_gene: NA
CDR3aa: CASSLGGVYNEQFF
CDR3nt: TGCGCCAGCAGCTTGGGAGGCGTCTACAATGAGCAGTTCTTC

j_gene: TRBJ2-3
v_gene: TRBV28
abundance: NA
d_gene: NA
CDR3aa: CASSPTDRSTDTQYF
CDR3nt: TGTGCCAGCAGTCCAACCGACAGAAGCACAGATACGCAGTATTTT

j_gene: TRBJ2-7
v_gene: TRBV6-1
abundance: NA
d_gene: NA
CDR3aa: CASRGISSYEQYF
CDR3nt: TGTGCCAGCAGGGGGATCAGCTCCTACGAGCAGTACTTC

j_gene: TRBJ2-3
v_gene: TRBV2
abundance: once
d_gene: NA
CDR3aa: CASSSQGLANTDTQYF
CDR3nt: TGTGCCAGCAGCTCACAGGGGCTAGCGAACACAGATACGCAGTATTTT

j_gene: TRBJ2-1
v_gene: TRBV28
abundance: NA
d_gene: TRBD1
CDR3aa: CASSLIGTGDNNEQFF
CDR3nt: TGTGCCAGCAGTCTAATCGGGACAGGAGATAACAATGAGCAGTTCTTC

j_gene: TRBJ1-1
v_gene: TRBV19
abundance: NA
d_gene: NA
CDR3aa: CASNVGGFTEAFF
CDR3nt: TGTGCCAGTAACGTGGGGGGCTTCACTGAAGCTTTCTTT

j_gene: TRBJ2-1
v_gene: TRBV10-3
abundance: NA
d_gene: TRBD2
CDR3aa: CAISAGGRASNEQFF
CDR3nt: TGTGCCATCAGCGCCGGCGGGAGGGCCAGCAATGAGCAGTTCTTC

j_gene: TRBJ2-3
v_gene: TRBV11-3
abundance: once
d_gene: NA
CDR3aa: CASSRQGTSTDTQYF
CDR3nt: TGTGCCAGCAGCCGTCAGGGTACTAGCACAGATACGCAGTATTTT

j_gene: TRBJ1-4
v_gene: TRBV30
abundance: NA
d_gene: NA
CDR3aa: CAGADGRYNEKLFF
CDR3nt: TGTGCCGGAGCCGACGGCCGATATAATGAAAAACTGTTTTTT

j_gene: TRBJ1-1
v_gene: TRBV6-6
abundance: NA
d_gene: NA
CDR3aa: CASRGRLNTEAFF
CDR3nt: TGTGCCAGCAGGGGACGGCTGAACACTGAAGCTTTCTTT

j_gene: TRBJ1-2
v_gene: TRBV4-2
abundance: few
d_gene: NA
CDR3aa: CASSQGYETSGGYTF
CDR3nt: TGTGCCAGCAGCCAAGGTTACGAGACCTCGGGGGGCTACACCTTC

j_gene: TRBJ2-1
v_gene: TRBV15
abundance: once
d_gene: TRBD2
CDR3aa: CATSRPIPTSGRPGVFF
CDR3nt: TGTGCCACCAGCAGACCGATTCCGACTAGCGGGAGGCCGGGTGTGTTCTTC

j_gene: TRBJ2-2
v_gene: TRBV18
abundance: NA
d_gene: NA
CDR3aa: CASSRMLAAGELFF
CDR3nt: TGTGCCAGCTCACGCATGCTAGCCGCCGGGGAGCTGTTTTTT

j_gene: TRBJ2-3
v_gene: TRBV11-2
abundance: NA
d_gene: NA
CDR3aa: CASAFAESTDTQYF
CDR3nt: TGTGCCAGCGCGTTTGCGGAGAGCACAGATACGCAGTATTTT

j_gene: TRBJ2-6
v_gene: TRBV5-6
abundance: NA
d_gene: TRBD2
CDR3aa: CASGAFSGRNSGANVLTF
CDR3nt: TGTGCCAGCGGAGCATTTAGCGGGAGGAACTCTGGGGCCAACGTCCTGACTTTC

j_gene: TRBJ2-1
v_gene: TRBV7-8
abundance: NA
d_gene: TRBD2
CDR3aa: CASSLGLAGGIYNEQFF
CDR3nt: TGTGCCAGCAGCTTGGGACTAGCGGGAGGAATATACAATGAGCAGTTCTTC

j_gene: TRBJ2-7
v_gene: TRBV27
abundance: once
d_gene: TRBD1
CDR3aa: CASSLGTGTASYEQYF
CDR3nt: TGTGCCAGCAGTTTGGGAACCGGGACAGCCTCCTACGAGCAGTACTTC

j_gene: TRBJ2-7
v_gene: TRBV5-1
abundance: few
d_gene: TRBD2
CDR3aa: CASSQGLAGALSPYEQYF
CDR3nt: TGCGCCAGCAGCCAAGGACTAGCGGGAGCCCTCTCTCCCTACGAGCAGTACTTC

j_gene: TRBJ1-5
v_gene: TRBV2
abundance: NA
d_gene: NA
CDR3aa: CASSSGFQPQHF
CDR3nt: TGTGCCAGCAGCTCTGGCTTTCAGCCCCAGCATTTT

j_gene: TRBJ2-5
v_gene: TRBV6-6
abundance: few
d_gene: TRBD2
CDR3aa: CASSYSTGLGGETQYF
CDR3nt: TGTGCCAGCAGTTACTCGACGGGCCTGGGGGGGGAGACCCAGTACTTC

j_gene: TRBJ1-2
v_gene: TRBV29-1
abundance: NA
d_gene: TRBD1
CDR3aa: CSADRGPSYTF
CDR3nt: TGCAGCGCTGACAGGGGGCCTAGCTACACCTTC

j_gene: TRBJ1-5
v_gene: TRBV5-6
abundance: once
d_gene: TRBD1
CDR3aa: CASSLGDRAYSNQPQHF
CDR3nt: TGTGCCAGCAGCTTGGGGGACAGGGCATATAGCAATCAGCCCCAGCATTTT